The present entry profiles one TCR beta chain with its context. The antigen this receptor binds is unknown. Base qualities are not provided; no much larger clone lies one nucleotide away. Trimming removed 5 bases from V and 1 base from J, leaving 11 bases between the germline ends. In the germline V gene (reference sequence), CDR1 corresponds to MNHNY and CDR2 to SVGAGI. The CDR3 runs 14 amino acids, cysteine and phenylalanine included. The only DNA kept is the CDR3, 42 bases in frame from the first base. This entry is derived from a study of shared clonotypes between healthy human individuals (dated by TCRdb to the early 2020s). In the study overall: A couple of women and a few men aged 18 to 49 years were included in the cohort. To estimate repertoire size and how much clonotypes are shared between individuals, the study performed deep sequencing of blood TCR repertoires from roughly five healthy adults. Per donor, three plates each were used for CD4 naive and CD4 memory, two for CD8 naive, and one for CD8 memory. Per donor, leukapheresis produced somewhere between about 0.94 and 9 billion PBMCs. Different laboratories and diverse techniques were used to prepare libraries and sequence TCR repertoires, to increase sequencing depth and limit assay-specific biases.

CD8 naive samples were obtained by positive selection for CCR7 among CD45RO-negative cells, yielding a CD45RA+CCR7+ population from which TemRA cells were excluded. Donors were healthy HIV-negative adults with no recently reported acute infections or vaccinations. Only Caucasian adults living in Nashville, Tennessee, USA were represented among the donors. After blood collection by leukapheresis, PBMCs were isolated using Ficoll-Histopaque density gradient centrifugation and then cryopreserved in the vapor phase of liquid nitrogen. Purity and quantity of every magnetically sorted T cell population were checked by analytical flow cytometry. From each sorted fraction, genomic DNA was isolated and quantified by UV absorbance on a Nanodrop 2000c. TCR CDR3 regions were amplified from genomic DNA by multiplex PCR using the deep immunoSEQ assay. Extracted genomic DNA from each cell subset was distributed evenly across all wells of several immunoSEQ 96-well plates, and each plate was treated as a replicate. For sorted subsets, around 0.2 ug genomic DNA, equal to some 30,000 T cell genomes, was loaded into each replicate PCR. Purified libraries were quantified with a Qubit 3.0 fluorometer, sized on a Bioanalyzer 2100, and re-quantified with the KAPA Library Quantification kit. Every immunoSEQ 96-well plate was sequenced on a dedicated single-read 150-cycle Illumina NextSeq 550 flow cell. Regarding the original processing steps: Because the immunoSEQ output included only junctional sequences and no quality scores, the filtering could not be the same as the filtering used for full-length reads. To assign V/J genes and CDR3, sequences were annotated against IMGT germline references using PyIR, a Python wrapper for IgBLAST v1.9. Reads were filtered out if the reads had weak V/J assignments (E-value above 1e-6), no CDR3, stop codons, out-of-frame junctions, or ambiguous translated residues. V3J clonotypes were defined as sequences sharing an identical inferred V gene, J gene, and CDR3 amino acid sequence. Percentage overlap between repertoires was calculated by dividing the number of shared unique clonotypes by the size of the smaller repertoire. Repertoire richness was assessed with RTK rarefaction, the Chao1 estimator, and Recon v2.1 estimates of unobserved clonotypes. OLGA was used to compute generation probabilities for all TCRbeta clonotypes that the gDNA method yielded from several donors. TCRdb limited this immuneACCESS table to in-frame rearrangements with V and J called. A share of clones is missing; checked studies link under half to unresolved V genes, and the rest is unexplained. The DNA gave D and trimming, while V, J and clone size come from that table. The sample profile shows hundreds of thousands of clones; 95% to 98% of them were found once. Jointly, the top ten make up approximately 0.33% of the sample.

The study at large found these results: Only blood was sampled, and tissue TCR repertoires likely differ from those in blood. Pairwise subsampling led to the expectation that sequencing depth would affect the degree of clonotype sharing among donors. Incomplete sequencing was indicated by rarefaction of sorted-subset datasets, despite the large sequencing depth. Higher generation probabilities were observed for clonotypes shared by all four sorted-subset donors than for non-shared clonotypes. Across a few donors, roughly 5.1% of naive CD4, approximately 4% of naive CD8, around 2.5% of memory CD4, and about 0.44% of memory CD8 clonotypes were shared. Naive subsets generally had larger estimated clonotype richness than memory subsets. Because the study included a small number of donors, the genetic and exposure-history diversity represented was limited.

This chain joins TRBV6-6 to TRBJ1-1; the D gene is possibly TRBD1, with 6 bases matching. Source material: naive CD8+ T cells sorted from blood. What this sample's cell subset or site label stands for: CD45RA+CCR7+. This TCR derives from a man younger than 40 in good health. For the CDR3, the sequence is CASSLGGANTEAFF. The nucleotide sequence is TGTGCCAGCAGTCTAGGGGGGGCGAACACTGAAGCTTTCTTT.